Listed below are T cell receptor beta chains from one sample, sequenced in a study of cytomegalovirus exposure and HLA in healthy donors. The method was immunoSEQ multiplex PCR; TCRdb's version includes in-frame clones alone and lacks a portion of them. Of 85,000 to 110,000 clones in the sample, roughly 80% were seen once. Sequenced: PBMCs. These receptors all stem from a man in his fifties or sixties in good health and CMV-seropositive. The conserved cysteine and the conserved F or W are not part of the CDR3 here.

V gene | CDR3 protein
TRBV7-2 | ASRGGADTEAF
TRBV7-2 | ASSSTPRGFGQPQH
TRBV12-5 | ASAEGGGSNQPQH
TRBV15 | ATSRDLGGGETQY
TRBV9 | ASSVLSSGRATDTQY
TRBV15 | ATSREYDRDRQPQH
TRBV15 | ATSRDLGHMELGYNEQF
TRBV7-9 | ASRDDRGPNQPQH
TRBV6-1 | ASSEGTSGSWEQY
TRBV5-4 | ASTRGGQGASGANVLT
TRBV4-1 | ASTTSGLYTDTQY
TRBV30 | AWSPGLAGEGGELF
TRBV7-8 | ASSLTGHYEQY
TRBV6-5 | ASRPTLAGLTEQF
TRBV27 | ASSVEATAPSYEQY
TRBV4-2 | ASSQDLAGGNYNEQF
TRBV4-2 | ASSQPGLAVYEQY
TRBV5-4 | ASSKTGTGGGTQY
TRBV7-6 | ASSSIDRADNEQF
TRBV6-6 | ASIHKSEGEVH
TRBV9 | ASSVAGNLESEQF
TRBV6-5 | ASSLGQDTEAF
TRBV7-2 | ASSSWDSIYEQY
TRBV5-1 | ASSLVPEKSTDTQY
TRBV5-6 | ASSNPGLEANEQF
TRBV28 | ACRTTSSGEKLF
TRBV28 | ASSSGGPGANVLT
TRBV11-1 | ASSESGISGNTIY
TRBV6-6 | ASEDRGRGTDTQY
TRBV27 | ASKPLASFSGKDEQF
TRBV7-8 | ASSFPGQGAWEQF
TRBV6-6 | ASSHLGQGVGQPQH
TRBV5-6 | ASSHLKGSGRAFNEQF
TRBV27 | ASSSGQGPSNGYT
TRBV7-9 | ASKPGLARETQY
TRBV30 | AWSVPGGTDTQY
TRBV11-1 | ASSLSRTGRGETQY
TRBV6-5 | ASRRQGYEQY
TRBV5-1 | ASSSGGGKETSYNEQF
TRBV5-6 | ASTPAANLGNEQF
TRBV5-4 | ASSTSGNTDTQY
TRBV5-1 | ASSSLTSGEQY
TRBV6-1 | ASSENFYEQY
TRBV5-4 | ASSPTGGGGNTIY
TRBV5-1 | ASSSRGASGRNTGELF
TRBV19 | ASSIEGTGKYANYEQY
TRBV11-1 | ASCDRGENIQY
TRBV21-1 | ASSKRVYEQY
TRBV2 | ASSFNQGTEAF
TRBV27 | ASSPRLAVMVEQF
TRBV7-9 | ASSFGAGNTGELF